This TCR beta chain was sequenced during a study of early T cells in non-severe SARS-CoV-2 infection. As for the study in general: Bulk RNA isolated from unsorted whole blood underwent sequencing; chains were not paired.

TCRdb independently ran MiXCR on the 5' RACE reads; one entry per CDR3 protein. The sample lists 35,000 to 45,000 distinct CDR3 sequences, 7.9% occurring once. Germline trimming cut 4 bases from V and 9 bases from J; bases unmatched to any gene: 10. The CDR3 has 16 amino acids. Germline CDR1 PRHDT, CDR2 FYEKMQ (reference sequence). This clonotype has ten or more counts. The rearrangement uses TRBV13 and TRBJ2-1; 12 bases align to TRBD2. The sample was whole blood, taken at baseline. The sequence derives from an adult who was a healthcare worker with PCR-confirmed SARS-CoV-2 infection or an uninfected control (not recorded which). The DNA for the CDR3 is TGTGCCAGCAGCTACTCGCTAGCGGGGGGGTTTAGTGAGCAGTTCTTC. Protein product: CASSYSLAGGFSEQFF.